This T cell receptor delta chain emerged from a study of DNA immune sequencing with unique molecular identifiers (dated by TCRdb to the early 2020s). Broadly, across the study: gammadelta T cells were enriched from buffy coats using immunomagnetic cell separation, and their genomic DNA was sequenced. gammadelta T cells were enriched from PBMC of 9 to 11 healthy individuals by fluorescence-activated cell sorting. An ultrasensitive DNA-based TRD repertoire sequencing method using PCR-introduced unique molecular identifiers was developed and validated in the study. For the enriched versus non-enriched comparison, around 98 ng enriched gammadelta T-cell DNA and about 1 ug non-enriched PBMC DNA were sequenced. All donors were healthy people, and roughly nine of the donors were profiled using sorted gammadelta T cells from peripheral blood. The method was validated on synthetic reference molecules and on blood samples from healthy individuals. Overall study outcomes, separate from this receptor: Variation in TRD repertoire diversity was observed between healthy donors, with several donors found to be highly oligoclonal, in that the top 5 clonotypes exceeded half of productive molecules. Among clonotypes in healthy donors, TRDV2 paired with TRDJ1 was identified as the most common TRD rearrangement. Novel TRD sequences not targeted by the primers cannot be detected by the primer-based approach.

Including cysteine and phenylalanine, the CDR3 has 17 amino acids. Solely the CDR3 DNA is kept, with 51 bases framed from the first base. Libraries were prepared through multiplex PCR. Genomic DNA was amplified with a 32-plex assay using primers for all 8 TRDV and 4 TRDJ genes covering the CDR3. A 12-nucleotide UMI was added during about 3 barcoding PCR cycles, followed by a second PCR with Illumina adapter primers. AMPure XP beads were used to purify the libraries, whose quality was checked on a Fragment Analyzer using the HS NGS Fragment kit. Sequencing used an Illumina MiniSeq mid-output kit with roughly 20% PhiX and 150 cycles of paired-end reads. Per the source publication's procedure: MIGEC version 1.2.9 was used to process the reads, grouping the reads by UMI and building error-corrected consensus sequences. Modified VDJtools version 1.2.1 scripts and the tcR R package were used for post-processing. Clones were re-identified by TCRdb from the public reads with CATT, and rows with the same DNA were merged. TCRdb, not the authors, supplied the V and J calls. Within this sample are about 4,500 delta-chain clones, with roughly 12% of them counted one time only. The top ten constitute under 60% of the sample.

This clone has only a few counts. No cognate antigen has been identified for it. Base qualities are not recorded, but no much larger clone differs from it by a single base. The V gene was left uncalled, and the J gene is TRDJ1; TRDD2 is taken as the D call from the table, unchecked against the DNA. This receptor was obtained from a human donor in good health. Sequencing was done on a sample of gamma-delta T cells enriched from blood buffy coat, or unenriched PBMCs (not recorded which). The DNA is as follows: TGTGCTCTTGGGGCCGGCCTTCCTCCCTTACTGGGACAGAAACTCATCTTT. It codes for CALGAGLPPLLGQKLIF.